This T cell receptor beta chain was retrieved from a study of control samples from healthy donors and cancer patients. The V end was cut by 6 bases, the J end by 4 bases, with 10 bases between. The CDR3 is 13 residues long. Only in-frame clones appear in the TCRdb table, and some are missing; sequencing was by immunoSEQ multiplex PCR. The sample records 150,000 to 200,000 clones, about 94% being singletons. The chain recombines TRBV12-3 or TRBV12-4 with TRBJ1-5; the D gene is possibly TRBD1 (6 bases). This TCR derives from a woman aged 35 to 49 in good health. What was sequenced was blood. The CDR3 spells CASRGTGNQPQHF. The DNA of the CDR3 is TGTGCCAGCAGGGGAACAGGGAATCAGCCCCAGCATTTT.